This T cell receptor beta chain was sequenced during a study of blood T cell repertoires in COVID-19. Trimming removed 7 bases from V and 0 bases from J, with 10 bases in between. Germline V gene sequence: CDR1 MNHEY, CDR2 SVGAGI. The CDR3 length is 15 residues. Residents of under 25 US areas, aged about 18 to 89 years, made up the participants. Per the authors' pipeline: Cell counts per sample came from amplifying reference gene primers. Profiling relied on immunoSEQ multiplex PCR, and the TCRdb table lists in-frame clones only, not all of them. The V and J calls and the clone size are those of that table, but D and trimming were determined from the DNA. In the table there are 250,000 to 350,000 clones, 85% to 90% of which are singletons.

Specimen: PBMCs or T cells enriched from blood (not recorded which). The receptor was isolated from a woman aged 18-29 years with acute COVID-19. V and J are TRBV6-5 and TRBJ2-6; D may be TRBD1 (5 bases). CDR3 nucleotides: TGTGCCAGCAACCCGACAGTCTCTGGGGCCAACGTCCTGACTTTC. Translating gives CASNPTVSGANVLTF.